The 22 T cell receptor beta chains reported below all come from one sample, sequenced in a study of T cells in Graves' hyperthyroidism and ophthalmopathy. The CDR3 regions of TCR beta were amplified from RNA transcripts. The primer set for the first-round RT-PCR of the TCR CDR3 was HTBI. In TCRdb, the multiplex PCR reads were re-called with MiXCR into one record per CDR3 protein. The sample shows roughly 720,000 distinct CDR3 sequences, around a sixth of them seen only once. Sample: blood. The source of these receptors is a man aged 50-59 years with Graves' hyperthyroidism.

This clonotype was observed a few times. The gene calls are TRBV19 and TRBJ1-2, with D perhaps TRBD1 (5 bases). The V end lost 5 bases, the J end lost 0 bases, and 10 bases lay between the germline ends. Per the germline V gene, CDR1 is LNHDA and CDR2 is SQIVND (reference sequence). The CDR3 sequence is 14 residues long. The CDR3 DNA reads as TGTGCCAGTAGTGGGGACCCAGCTAACTATGGCTACACCTTC. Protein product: CASSGDPANYGYTF.

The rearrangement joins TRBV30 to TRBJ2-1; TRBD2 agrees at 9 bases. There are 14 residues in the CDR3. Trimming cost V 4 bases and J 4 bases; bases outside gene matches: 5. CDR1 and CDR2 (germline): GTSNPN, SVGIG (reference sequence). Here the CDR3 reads CAWNTLAGYNEQFF. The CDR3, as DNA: TGTGCCTGGAACACACTAGCGGGTTACAATGAGCAGTTCTTC.

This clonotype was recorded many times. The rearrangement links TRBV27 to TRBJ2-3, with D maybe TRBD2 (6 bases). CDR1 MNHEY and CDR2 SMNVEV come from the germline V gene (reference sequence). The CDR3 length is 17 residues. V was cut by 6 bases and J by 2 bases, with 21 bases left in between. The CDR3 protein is CASRQPGLADTTDTQYF. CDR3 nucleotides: TGTGCCAGCAGGCAACCGGGCTTAGCGGATACCACAGATACGCAGTATTTT.

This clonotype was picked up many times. DNA for the CDR3: TGTGCCAGCAGTAATGAGGGTGCGCGGAATGAGCAGTTCTTC. Amino acid sequence: CASSNEGARNEQFF. The chain is built from TRBV28 and TRBJ2-1; the D gene is possibly TRBD2 (5 bases). CDR1 is MDHEN and CDR2 is SYDVKM in the germline V gene. Trimming took 5 bases from V and 7 from J, leaving 15 bases between them. The CDR3 totals 14 residues.

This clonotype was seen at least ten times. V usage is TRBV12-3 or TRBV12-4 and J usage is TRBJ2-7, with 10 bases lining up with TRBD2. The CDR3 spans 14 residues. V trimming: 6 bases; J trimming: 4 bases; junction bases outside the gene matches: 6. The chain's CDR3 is CASSPAGGPYEQYF. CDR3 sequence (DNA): TGTGCCAGCAGCCCAGCGGGAGGGCCGTACGAGCAGTACTTC.

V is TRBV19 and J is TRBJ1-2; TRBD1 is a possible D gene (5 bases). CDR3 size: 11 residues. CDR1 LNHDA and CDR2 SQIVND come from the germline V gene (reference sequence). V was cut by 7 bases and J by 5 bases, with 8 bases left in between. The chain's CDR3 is CASMGVYGYTF. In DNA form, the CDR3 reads TGTGCCAGTATGGGGGTTTATGGCTACACCTTC.

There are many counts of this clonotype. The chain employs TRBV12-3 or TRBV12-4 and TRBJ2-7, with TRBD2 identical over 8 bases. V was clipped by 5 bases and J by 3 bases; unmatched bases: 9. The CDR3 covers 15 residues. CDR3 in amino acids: CASSIERTSHYEQYF. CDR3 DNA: TGTGCCAGCAGTATAGAAAGGACTAGCCACTACGAGCAGTACTTC.

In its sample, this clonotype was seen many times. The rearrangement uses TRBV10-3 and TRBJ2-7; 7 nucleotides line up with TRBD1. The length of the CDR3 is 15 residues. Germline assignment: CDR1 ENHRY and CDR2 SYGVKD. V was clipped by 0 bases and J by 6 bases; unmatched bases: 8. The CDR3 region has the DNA TGTGCCATCAGTGAGTCTGAAGACAGGGAACTCGAGCAGTACTTC. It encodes CAISESEDRELEQYF.

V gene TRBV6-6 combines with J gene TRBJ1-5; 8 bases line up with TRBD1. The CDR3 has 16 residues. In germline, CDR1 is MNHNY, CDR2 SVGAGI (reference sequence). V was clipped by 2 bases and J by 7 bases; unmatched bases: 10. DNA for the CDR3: TGTGCCAGCAGTTACATATCCTCACAGGGGGACCAGCCCCAGCATTTT. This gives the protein CASSYISSQGDQPQHF.

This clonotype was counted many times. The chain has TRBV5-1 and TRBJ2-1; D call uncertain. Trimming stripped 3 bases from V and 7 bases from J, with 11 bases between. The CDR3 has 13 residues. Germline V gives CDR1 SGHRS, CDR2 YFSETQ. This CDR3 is CASSSDLGNEQFF. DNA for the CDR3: TGCGCCAGCAGCTCGGACCTGGGGAATGAGCAGTTCTTC. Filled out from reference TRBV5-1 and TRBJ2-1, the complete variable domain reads KAGVTQTPRYLIKTRGQQVTLSCSPISGHRSVSWYQQTPGQGLQFLFEYFSETQRNKGNFPGRFSGRQFSNSRSEMNVSTLELGDSALYLCASSSDLGNEQFFGPGTRLTVL.

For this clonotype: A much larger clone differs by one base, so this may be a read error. CDR3 residues: CASSVHQERPNEKLFF. CDR3 bases: TGTGCCAGCAGTGTACATCAGGAGCGACCTAATGAAAAACTGTTTTTT. The V and J genes are TRBV27 and TRBJ1-4; D unresolved. V lost 5 bases and J lost 3, with 16 bases in between. Germline V gene lookup returns CDR1 MNHEY and CDR2 SMNVEV (reference sequence). This CDR3 has 16 residues.

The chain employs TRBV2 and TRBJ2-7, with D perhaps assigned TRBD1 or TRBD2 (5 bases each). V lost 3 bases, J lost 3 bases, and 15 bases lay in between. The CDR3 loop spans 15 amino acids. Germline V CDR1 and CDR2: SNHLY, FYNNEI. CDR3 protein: CASSDITQGVYEQYF. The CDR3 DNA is TGTGCCAGCAGTGATATTACCCAGGGAGTCTACGAGCAGTACTTC.

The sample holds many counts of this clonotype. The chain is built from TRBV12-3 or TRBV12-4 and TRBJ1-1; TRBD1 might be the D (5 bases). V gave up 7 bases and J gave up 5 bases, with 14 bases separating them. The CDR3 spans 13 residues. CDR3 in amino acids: CASTLRGSTEAFF. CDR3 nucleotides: TGTGCCAGCACCCTCCGGGGGAGTACTGAAGCTTTCTTT.

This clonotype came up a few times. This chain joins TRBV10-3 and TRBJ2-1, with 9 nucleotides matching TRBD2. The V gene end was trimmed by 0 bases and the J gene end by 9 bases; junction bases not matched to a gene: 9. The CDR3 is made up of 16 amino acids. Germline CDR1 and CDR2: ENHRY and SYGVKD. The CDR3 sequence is CAISESTGTSIFEQFF. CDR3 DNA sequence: TGTGCCATCAGTGAGTCAACGGGGACTAGCATTTTTGAGCAGTTCTTC.

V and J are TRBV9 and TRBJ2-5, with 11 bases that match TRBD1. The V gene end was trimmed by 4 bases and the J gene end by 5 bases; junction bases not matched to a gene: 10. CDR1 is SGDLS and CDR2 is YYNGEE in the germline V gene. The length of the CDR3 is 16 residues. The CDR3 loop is CASSPPGQGAGETQYF. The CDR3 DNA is TGTGCCAGCAGCCCCCCCGGACAGGGGGCTGGGGAGACCCAGTACTTC.

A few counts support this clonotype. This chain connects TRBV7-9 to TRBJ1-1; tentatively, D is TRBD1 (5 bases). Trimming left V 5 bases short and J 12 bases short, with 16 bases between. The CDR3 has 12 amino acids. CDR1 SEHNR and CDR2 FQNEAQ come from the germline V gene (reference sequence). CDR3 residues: CASSLPGPDTFF. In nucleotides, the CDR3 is TGTGCCAGCAGCCTGCCGGGACCTGATACTTTCTTT. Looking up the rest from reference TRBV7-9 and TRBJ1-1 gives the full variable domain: DTGVSQNPRHKITKRGQNVTFRCDPISEHNRLYWYRQTLGQGPEFLTYFQNEAQLEKSRLLSDRFSAERPKGSFSTLEIQRTEQGDSAMYLCASSLPGPDTFFGQGTRLTVV.

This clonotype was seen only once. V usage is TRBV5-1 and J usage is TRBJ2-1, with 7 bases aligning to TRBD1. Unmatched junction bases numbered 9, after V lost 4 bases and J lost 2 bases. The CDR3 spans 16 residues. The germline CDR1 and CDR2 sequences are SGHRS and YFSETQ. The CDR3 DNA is TGCGCCAGCAGCGGACCGGACAGGAACGCCTACAATGAGCAGTTCTTC. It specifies CASSGPDRNAYNEQFF.

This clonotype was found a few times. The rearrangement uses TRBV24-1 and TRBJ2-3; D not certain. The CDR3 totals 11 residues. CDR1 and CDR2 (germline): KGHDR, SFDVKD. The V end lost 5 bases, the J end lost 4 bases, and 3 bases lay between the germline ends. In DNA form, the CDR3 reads TGTGCCACCAGTGCGTCAGATACGCAGTATTTT. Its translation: CATSASDTQYF.

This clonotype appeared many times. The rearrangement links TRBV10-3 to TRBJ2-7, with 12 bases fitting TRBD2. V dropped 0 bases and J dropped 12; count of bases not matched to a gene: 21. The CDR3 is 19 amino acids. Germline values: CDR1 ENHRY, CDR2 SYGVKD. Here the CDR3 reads CAISESIALAGGPDEVPYF. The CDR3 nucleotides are TGTGCCATCAGTGAGTCGATAGCACTAGCGGGAGGACCCGACGAGGTTCCGTACTTC.

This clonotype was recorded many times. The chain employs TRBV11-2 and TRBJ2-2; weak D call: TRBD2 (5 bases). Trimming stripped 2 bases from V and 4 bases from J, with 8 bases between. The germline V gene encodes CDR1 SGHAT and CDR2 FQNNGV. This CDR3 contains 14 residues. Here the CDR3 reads CASSLRSGTGELFF. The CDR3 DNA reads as TGTGCCAGCAGCTTAAGGAGCGGCACCGGGGAGCTGTTTTTT.

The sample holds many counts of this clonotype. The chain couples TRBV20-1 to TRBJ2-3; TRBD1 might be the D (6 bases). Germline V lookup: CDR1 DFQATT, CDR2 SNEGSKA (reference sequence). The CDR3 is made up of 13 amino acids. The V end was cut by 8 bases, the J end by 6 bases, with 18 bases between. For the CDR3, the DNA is TGCAGTCAAGGGGGATTATTGGCGGATACGCAGTATTTT. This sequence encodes CSQGGLLADTQYF.

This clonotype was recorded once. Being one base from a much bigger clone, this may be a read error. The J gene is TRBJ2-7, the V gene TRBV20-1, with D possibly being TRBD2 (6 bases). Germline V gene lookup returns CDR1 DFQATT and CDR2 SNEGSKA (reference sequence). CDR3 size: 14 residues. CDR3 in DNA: TGCGGTGCTAATGGAGGGAGGACCACCTACGAGCAGTACTTC. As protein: CGANGGRTTYEQYF.